This entry concerns a single T cell receptor beta chain. What it binds is not known. This CDR3 is 17 amino acids long. V lost 3 bases and J lost 3, with 18 bases in between. CDR1 is LNHDA, CDR2 SQIVND, per germline (reference sequence). This sample was taken from a study of cytomegalovirus exposure and HLA in healthy donors. General study findings and limits: When the data were analyzed later, several of the most significant clusters appeared to be linked to common viral pathogens. Most CMV-associated TCR beta chains were later found to appear HLA-restricted. Compared with the approximately 700-donor mean, an Asian-associated ancestry cluster reportedly had fewer N-insertions, according to a later analysis.

The PCR had 60 Vbeta and 13 Jbeta primers. TCRdb's table, derived via immunoSEQ multiplex PCR, lists solely in-frame clones and lacks some. This sample carries some 130,000 clones, with roughly 1.7% going to the ten biggest clones. The origin of this receptor is a woman aged 35 to 49 in good health and CMV-seropositive. Source material: PBMCs. The rearrangement links TRBV19 to TRBJ1-5; tentative D call: TRBD1 (6 bases). The CDR3 nucleotides are TGTGCCAGTAGTATGATAGGCGGGGGGCAAGTCAATCAGCCCCAGCATTTT. This gives the protein CASSMIGGGQVNQPQHF. Looking up the rest from reference TRBV19 and TRBJ1-5 gives the full variable domain: DGGITQSPKYLFRKEGQNVTLSCEQNLNHDAMYWYRQDPGQGLRLIYYSQIVNDFQKGDIAEGYSVSREKKESFPLTVTSAQKNPTAFYLCASSMIGGGQVNQPQHFGDGTRLSIL.